This TCR beta chain originates from a study of T cell responses to AZD1222 COVID-19 vaccine. Findings of the study overall: The donor group comprised mostly white British people and more females; the analysis possibly underestimated clonal diversity.

Assay used: immunoSEQ multiplex PCR; TCRdb lists only in-frame clones, some missing. The sample holds about 73,000 clones, about 88% seen once. With regard to this clone: The antigen remains undetermined.

The CDR3 spans 17 residues. Germline CDR1 reads MDHEN; CDR2 reads SYDVKM. Trimming removed 3 bases from V and 5 bases from J; junction bases left unmatched: 14. This sequence originates from an adult who received the AZD1222 COVID-19 vaccine. V usage is TRBV28 and J usage is TRBJ2-5; 8 nucleotides align to TRBD2. The starting material was peripheral blood, obtained 28 days after the second AZD1222 dose. The CDR3 region has the DNA TGTGCCAGCAGTTTCGGCGCGGGTTTAGCGGGGAGGGAGACCCAGTACTTC. It yields the protein CASSFGAGLAGRETQYF.